The clone carrying this T cell receptor beta chain occurred a few times. The data were obtained in a study of blood T cell repertoires in COVID-19. Study overall: Acute and convalescent COVID-19 specimens originated in the United States, Italy and Spain. T cells, B-cell-depleted T cells, or PBMCs supplied cDNA or gDNA.

Unmatched junction bases numbered 5, after V lost 10 bases and J lost 4 bases. The CDR3 runs to 12 residues. Germline V CDR1 and CDR2: MGHDK, SYGVNS. In the original processing: It was from reference gene primer amplification that nucleated cell counts were estimated. Generated by immunoSEQ multiplex PCR, the TCRdb table keeps only in-frame clones and is missing some. Clone size and the V and J calls come from that table; the DNA yielded D and trimming. The data contain tens of thousands of clones, 65% to 85% of them seen just once; the ten biggest clones take up roughly 4.8%. The chain employs TRBV25-1 and TRBJ1-2; 8 bases are shared with TRBD1. This receptor was identified in an elderly woman with active or convalescent COVID-19. Sequenced material: peripheral blood. In nucleotides, the CDR3 is TGTGCCACACAGGGGGACATCTATGGCTACACCTTC. It translates to CATQGDIYGYTF.